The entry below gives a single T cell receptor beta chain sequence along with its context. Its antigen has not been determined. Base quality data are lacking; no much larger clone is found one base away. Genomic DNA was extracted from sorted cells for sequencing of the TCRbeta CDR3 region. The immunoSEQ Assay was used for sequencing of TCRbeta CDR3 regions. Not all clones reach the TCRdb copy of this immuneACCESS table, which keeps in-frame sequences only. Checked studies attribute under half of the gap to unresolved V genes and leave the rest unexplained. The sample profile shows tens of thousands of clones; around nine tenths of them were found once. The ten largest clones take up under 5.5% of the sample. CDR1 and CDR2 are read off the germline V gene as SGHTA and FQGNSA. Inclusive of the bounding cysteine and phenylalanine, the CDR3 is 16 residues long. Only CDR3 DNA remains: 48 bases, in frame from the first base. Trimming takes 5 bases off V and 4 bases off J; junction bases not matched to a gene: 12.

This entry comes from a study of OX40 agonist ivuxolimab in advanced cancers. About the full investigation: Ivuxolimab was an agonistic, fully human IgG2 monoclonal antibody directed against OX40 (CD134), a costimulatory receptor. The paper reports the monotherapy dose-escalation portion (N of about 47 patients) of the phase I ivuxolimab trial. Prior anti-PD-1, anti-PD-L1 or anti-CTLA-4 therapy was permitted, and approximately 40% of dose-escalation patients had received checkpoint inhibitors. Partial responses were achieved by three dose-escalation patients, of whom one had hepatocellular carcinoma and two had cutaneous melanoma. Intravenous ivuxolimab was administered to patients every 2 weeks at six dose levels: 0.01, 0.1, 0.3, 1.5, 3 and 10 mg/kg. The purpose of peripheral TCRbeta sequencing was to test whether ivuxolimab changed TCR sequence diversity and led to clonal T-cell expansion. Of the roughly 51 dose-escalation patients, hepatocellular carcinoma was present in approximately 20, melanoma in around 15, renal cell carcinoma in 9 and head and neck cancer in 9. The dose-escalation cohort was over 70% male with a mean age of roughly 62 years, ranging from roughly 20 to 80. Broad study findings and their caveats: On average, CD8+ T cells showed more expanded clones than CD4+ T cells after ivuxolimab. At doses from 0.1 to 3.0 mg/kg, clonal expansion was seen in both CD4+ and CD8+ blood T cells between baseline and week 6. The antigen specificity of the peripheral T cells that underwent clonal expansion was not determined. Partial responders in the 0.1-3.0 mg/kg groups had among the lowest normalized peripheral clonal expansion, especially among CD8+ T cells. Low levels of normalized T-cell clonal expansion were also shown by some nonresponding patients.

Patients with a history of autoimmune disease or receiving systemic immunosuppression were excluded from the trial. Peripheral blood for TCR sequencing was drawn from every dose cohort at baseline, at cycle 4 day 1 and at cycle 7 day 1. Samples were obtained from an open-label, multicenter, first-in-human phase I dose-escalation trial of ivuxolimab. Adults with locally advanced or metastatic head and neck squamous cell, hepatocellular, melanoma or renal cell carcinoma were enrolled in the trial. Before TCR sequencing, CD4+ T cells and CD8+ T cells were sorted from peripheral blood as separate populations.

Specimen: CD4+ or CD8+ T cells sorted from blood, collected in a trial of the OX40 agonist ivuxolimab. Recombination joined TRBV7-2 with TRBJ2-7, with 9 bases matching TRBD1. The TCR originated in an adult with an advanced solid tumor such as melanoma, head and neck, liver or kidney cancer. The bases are TGTGCCAGCAGCCCCACCTGGACAGGGACAGGGTACGAGCAGTACTTC. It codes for CASSPTWTGTGYEQYF. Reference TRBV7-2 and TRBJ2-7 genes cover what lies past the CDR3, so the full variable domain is GAGVSQSPSNKVTEKGKDVELRCDPISGHTALYWYRQSLGQGLEFLIYFQGNSAPDKSGLPSDRFSAERTGGSVSTLTIQRTQQEDSAVYLCASSPTWTGTGYEQYFGPGTRLTVT.